The sequence of this T cell receptor beta chain was determined in a study of cytomegalovirus exposure and HLA in healthy donors. Per the germline V gene, CDR1 is MNHEY and CDR2 is SVGAGI. This CDR3 contains 16 residues. PCR employed 60 Vbeta and 13 Jbeta primers. Here immunoSEQ multiplex PCR was the method, and the copy in TCRdb shows in-frame clones only, minus some. The sample records 150,000 or so clones, 79% being singletons. Sequenced sample: PBMCs. This sequence joins TRBV6-5 and TRBJ2-5; no firm D call. Matching the DNA end better, TRBJ2-7 makes the J call doubtful. This clonotype was obtained from a young man in good health and CMV-seropositive. The CDR3 sequence: CASSYAAKSIPYEQYF. CDR3 coding DNA: TGTGCCAGCAGTTATGCGGCCAAGTCAATTCCCTACGAGCAGTACTTC.